This entry features one T cell receptor beta chain sequence. The antigen is undetermined. PCR amplification relied on 60 Vbeta primers (plus 13 Jbeta primers). TCRdb's copy holds only in-frame clones and misses some; the assay was immunoSEQ multiplex PCR. The data contain approximately 160,000 clones, roughly 77% of them singletons. The V end was cut by 3 bases, the J end by 0 bases, with 14 bases between. Germline CDR1 is MNHNY and CDR2 is SVGAGI (reference sequence). This CDR3 is 16 amino acids long. This entry is derived from a study of cytomegalovirus exposure and HLA in healthy donors. Study-wide points: Earlier analysis looked at TCR beta V segments, and most were productive about 90% or about 30% of the time. The study dropped some indistinguishable V segments, TRBV6-2 and TRBV6-3 among them. Across HLA loci, a later analysis found differing TCR association rates, with DRB1 most and HLA-C fewest.

The sequencing input was PBMCs. The sequence came from a woman aged 50 to 60 in good health and CMV-seropositive. The chain employs TRBV6-6 and TRBJ1-2; D unresolved. CDR3 nucleotides: TGTGCCAGCAGTTATCAGTCAGTGCCAGCTAACTATGGCTACACCTTC. Protein product: CASSYQSVPANYGYTF.